The 5 T cell receptor beta chains below were found in one sample sequenced in a study of blood T cell repertoires in COVID-19. Profiling relied on immunoSEQ multiplex PCR, and the TCRdb table lists in-frame clones only, not all of them. The sample has fewer than 250,000 clones, around 82% seen once. Source material: peripheral blood. Every receptor here comes from a woman in her 70s with acute or convalescent COVID-19.

This clone occurred once. The chain uses TRBV7-2 and TRBJ1-2; 9 bases map to TRBD1. After removal of 5 bases from V and 1 base from J, the junction contained 5 bases not matched to a gene. CDR1 and CDR2 from the germline V gene are SGHTA and FQGNSA. There are 15 residues in the CDR3. The CDR3, as DNA: TGTGCCAGCAGCGCGAGGGACAGGGATAACTATGGCTACACCTTC. It is translated as CASSARDRDNYGYTF.

This clone was counted once. The chain combines TRBV27 with TRBJ1-4; TRBD1 is a possible D gene (5 bases). V was pared by 4 bases and J by 3 bases, with 6 bases between. The CDR3 is made up of 13 amino acids. The germline gives CDR1 MNHEY, CDR2 SMNVEV (reference sequence). The CDR3 coding sequence is TGTGCCAGCAGTTCCAGGGCTAATGAAAAACTGTTTTTT. This translates into CASSSRANEKLFF.

The chain links TRBV19 to TRBJ1-1, with D possibly being TRBD1 (5 bases). The V gene lost 4 bases and the J gene lost 0 bases, with 9 bases spanning the gap. This CDR3 contains 14 residues. Germline-derived CDR1 and CDR2 are LNHDA and SQIVND (reference sequence). The CDR3 reads CASSTTDVNTEAFF. CDR3 nucleotides: TGTGCCAGTAGTACGACAGATGTGAACACTGAAGCTTTCTTT.

V and J are TRBV7-6 and TRBJ1-6; tentative D call: TRBD1 (6 bases). The CDR3 spans 15 residues. CDR1 is SGHVS and CDR2 is FNYEAQ in the germline V gene. V lost 1 base and J lost 16, with 20 bases in between. CDR3 DNA sequence: TGTGCCAGCAGCTTAGGGGGGGGGCCAACGGGTATACTCCACTTT. Translating it yields CASSLGGGPTGILHF.

V gene TRBV5-1 combines with J gene TRBJ1-5, with 8 bases lining up with TRBD1. The V segment lost 4 bases and the J segment 1 base; nucleotides outside the gene matches: 4. The CDR3 has 15 amino acids. Germline V gives CDR1 SGHRS, CDR2 YFSETQ. Written as DNA, the CDR3 is TGCGCCAGCAGCCCGGGACAGGAGAGCAATCAGCCCCAGCATTTT. Its translation: CASSPGQESNQPQHF.